This record concerns one T cell receptor (beta chain) sequence. Trimming cost V 4 bases and J 3 bases; bases outside gene matches: 11. The CDR3 is 17 residues long. Germline loops: CDR1 MDHEN, CDR2 SYDVKM. This record belongs to a study of long-term antiretroviral therapy in people with HIV. The assay, immunoSEQ v3.0, was run at survey level. Measured with immunoSEQ multiplex PCR; TCRdb has only the in-frame clones, and not every one. The sample holds more than 45,000 clones, about 86% seen once. The clonotype comes from a woman aged 18-29 years with HIV. Material: unsorted PBMCs, obtained 0.8 years after starting antiretroviral therapy. The chain links TRBV28 to TRBJ2-4; TRBD2 matches at 8 bases. CDR3 sequence reads: CASSSLSVLAGKNIQYF. As DNA, the CDR3 is TGTGCCAGCAGTTCCCTTTCGGTCCTAGCGGGCAAAAACATTCAGTACTTC.